The rows below give T cell receptor beta chains drawn from one sample of a study of cytomegalovirus exposure and HLA in healthy donors. Some clones are missing from TCRdb's copy, which holds only in-frame ones; the method was immunoSEQ multiplex PCR. The data contain some 120,000 clones, around a tenth of them seen just once; the ten biggest clones take up 2.5% to 3.5%. The sample taken for sequencing was PBMCs. The receptors come from a man between 25 and 39 years old in good health and CMV-seronegative. Both conserved end residues are part of each CDR3. Fields, in order: clone size, V gene, D gene, J gene, CDR3 protein, CDR3 DNA. D genes are given only for firm matches. A row's size may be missing; if present it is once, few, many or a size class.

few,TRBV2,.,TRBJ1-1,CASSPDRPQRNTEAFF,TGTGCCAGCAGTCCTGACCGTCCTCAGCGGAACACTGAAGCTTTCTTT
.,TRBV29-1,.,TRBJ2-7,CSVVWEKTPREQYF,TGCAGCGTTGTCTGGGAGAAGACCCCTCGGGAGCAGTACTTC
few,TRBV4-3,TRBD2,TRBJ2-3,CASSQGLAGGTDTQYF,TGCGCCAGCAGCCAGGGACTAGCGGGGGGTACAGATACGCAGTATTTT
.,TRBV14,TRBD2,TRBJ2-7,CASSPPSGISYEQYF,TGTGCCAGCAGCCCACCTAGCGGGATTTCCTACGAGCAGTACTTC
few,TRBV27,TRBD1,TRBJ1-2,CAAGQGTGVEGYTF,TGTGCCGCCGGCCAGGGGACAGGGGTTGAGGGCTACACCTTC
few,TRBV30,.,TRBJ2-3,CAWSVRDSGSDTQYF,TGTGCCTGGAGTGTACGGGATAGCGGCTCAGATACGCAGTATTTT
.,TRBV30,.,TRBJ1-1,CAWTQGNAEAFF,TGTGCCTGGACTCAGGGGAACGCTGAAGCTTTCTTT
few,TRBV28,.,TRBJ2-7,CASRFGQHYEQYF,TGTGCCAGCAGGTTCGGACAGCACTACGAGCAGTACTTC
few,TRBV7-2,TRBD2,TRBJ2-7,CASSSGLAGGPYEQYF,TGTGCCAGCAGCTCTGGACTAGCGGGGGGGCCCTACGAGCAGTACTTC
few,TRBV6-5,.,TRBJ2-2,CASSYTVLGARELFF,TGTGCCAGCAGTTATACCGTACTTGGGGCCCGGGAGCTGTTTTTT
few,TRBV28,TRBD2,TRBJ2-7,CATGELALNYEQYF,TGTGCCACCGGCGAACTAGCGTTAAACTACGAGCAGTACTTC
.,TRBV19,.,TRBJ2-3,CASSTRQGWRADTQYF,TGTGCCAGTAGCACCCGACAGGGATGGAGGGCAGATACGCAGTATTTT
few,TRBV19,TRBD1,TRBJ1-5,CASSNSDRGWNQPQHF,TGTGCCAGTAGTAACTCGGACAGGGGTTGGAATCAGCCCCAGCATTTT
few,TRBV4-1,TRBD1,TRBJ1-6,CASSPIPGQGWSPLHF,TGCGCCAGCAGCCCAATACCGGGACAGGGGTGGTCACCCCTCCACTTT
few,TRBV7-9,.,TRBJ2-7,CASSLSGGYEQYF,TGTGCCAGCAGCTTATCCGGGGGTTACGAGCAGTACTTC
few,TRBV15,TRBD1,TRBJ2-7,CATSRDRGKYEQYF,TGTGCCACCAGCAGGGACAGGGGGAAGTACGAGCAGTACTTC
.,TRBV27,TRBD1,TRBJ2-3,CASSPGQGVVTDTQYF,TGTGCCAGCAGTCCGGGACAGGGGGTTGTCACAGATACGCAGTATTTT
.,TRBV7-9,.,TRBJ1-4,CASSRPGQGKNEKLFF,TGTGCCAGCAGCCGGCCGGGGCAGGGGAAGAATGAAAAACTGTTTTTT
few,TRBV4-1,.,TRBJ1-1,CASSQGVTGSTVEAFF,TGCGCCAGCAGCCAAGGTGTAACAGGGTCAACGGTTGAAGCTTTCTTT
few,TRBV2,.,TRBJ1-1,CASTYRSNTEAFF,TGTGCCAGCACTTATAGGAGTAACACTGAAGCTTTCTTT
few,TRBV5-1,.,TRBJ1-2,CASSPTIGSNYGYTF,TGCGCCAGCAGCCCCACTATAGGCTCTAACTATGGCTACACCTTC
.,TRBV15,TRBD1,TRBJ1-1,CATSRGTGAEDTEAFF,TGTGCCACCAGCAGGGGGACAGGGGCTGAGGACACTGAAGCTTTCTTT
few,TRBV18,TRBD2,TRBJ2-3,CASSPFSGRAPDTQYF,TGTGCCAGCTCACCCTTCAGCGGGAGGGCCCCAGATACGCAGTATTTT
.,TRBV6-5,TRBD1,TRBJ2-7,CASLGQGRSEQYF,TGTGCCAGCCTCGGACAGGGGCGAAGCGAGCAGTACTTC
.,TRBV5-8,TRBD1,TRBJ2-2,CASSYTGDGELFF,TGTGCCAGCAGCTATACAGGGGACGGGGAGCTGTTTTTT
.,TRBV12-5,TRBD1,TRBJ2-6,CASAAAGGSSGANVLTF,TGTGCTAGTGCCGCGGCAGGGGGTAGCTCTGGGGCCAACGTCCTGACTTTC
few,TRBV11-2,TRBD2,TRBJ2-5,CASSQRTSGGQETQYF,TGTGCCAGCAGCCAGAGGACTAGCGGGGGCCAAGAGACCCAGTACTTC
.,TRBV6-5,.,TRBJ2-3,CASTRRGDTQYF,TGTGCCAGCACCCGCCGGGGGGATACGCAGTATTTT
few,TRBV6-5,.,TRBJ2-1,CASSARDSYNEQFF,TGTGCCAGCAGCGCCCGGGACTCTTACAATGAGCAGTTCTTC
.,TRBV9,.,TRBJ2-5,CASSVGPLEDETQYF,TGTGCCAGCAGCGTAGGTCCCCTGGAGGACGAGACCCAGTACTTC
few,TRBV4-3,.,TRBJ2-5,CASSRQGSGQETQYF,TGCGCCAGCAGCCGCCAGGGGTCAGGTCAAGAGACCCAGTACTTC
few,TRBV10-2,.,TRBJ1-2,CASSESRGYTF,TGCGCCAGCAGTGAGTCCAGGGGCTACACCTTC
few,TRBV14,.,TRBJ1-3,CASSQDGGARGNTIYF,TGTGCCAGCAGCCAAGATGGAGGGGCGCGTGGAAACACCATATATTTT
few,TRBV6-5,.,TRBJ2-7,CANSPSWSSYEQYF,TGTGCCAACAGCCCTTCGTGGAGCTCCTACGAGCAGTACTTC
few,TRBV9,.,TRBJ2-7,CASSVDPGSSHGEQYF,TGTGCCAGCAGCGTAGACCCCGGGAGTTCCCACGGCGAGCAGTACTTC
.,TRBV5-1,.,TRBJ1-2,CASSESRDTHGYTF,TGCGCCAGCAGCGAATCCCGGGACACCCATGGCTACACCTTC
few,TRBV2,.,TRBJ2-1,CARKTRAYNEQFF,TGTGCCAGAAAGACTAGAGCCTACAATGAGCAGTTCTTC
.,TRBV11-2,.,TRBJ2-7,CASSFRQATYEQYF,TGTGCCAGCAGCTTTAGACAGGCCACCTACGAGCAGTACTTC
.,TRBV27,TRBD2,TRBJ2-1,CASRLAGENNEQFF,TGTGCCAGCAGATTAGCGGGAGAGAATAATGAGCAGTTCTTC
few,TRBV5-1,.,TRBJ1-4,CASSLAGSTNEKLFF,TGCGCCAGCAGCTTGGCGGGGTCAACTAATGAAAAACTGTTTTTT
.,TRBV27,.,TRBJ1-2,CASSLKLGAWSYGYTF,TGTGCCAGCAGTTTAAAGTTAGGGGCGTGGAGCTATGGCTACACCTTC
.,TRBV30,.,TRBJ1-2,CAWSPGRYGYTF,TGTGCCTGGAGCCCAGGGAGGTATGGCTACACCTTC